This paragraph covers one T cell receptor beta chain sequence. With 5 bases removed from V and 1 base from J, the gap between germline ends came to 6 bases. The CDR3 runs 13 residues. The germline gives CDR1 MNHEY, CDR2 SVGAGI. Time point indicated: pretreatment peripheral blood. This specimen belongs to a study of PD-L1 blockade in urothelial cancer. Overall study: About nine tenths of the roughly 30 patients were men whose urothelial cancer was bladder-origin.

Some clones are missing from TCRdb's copy, which holds only in-frame ones; the method was immunoSEQ multiplex PCR. The table has tens of thousands of clones, about four fifths seen once; the top ten hold 8% to 13%. Material: PBMCs, obtained around atezolizumab (anti-PD-L1) treatment. This clonotype was obtained from a man between 65 and 79 years old with urothelial cancer. V gene TRBV6-5 combines with J gene TRBJ2-4; D is perhaps TRBD2 (5 bases). The CDR3 spells CASSPGAKNIQYF. CDR3 sequence (DNA): TGTGCCAGCAGTCCGGGGGCCAAAAACATTCAGTACTTC.